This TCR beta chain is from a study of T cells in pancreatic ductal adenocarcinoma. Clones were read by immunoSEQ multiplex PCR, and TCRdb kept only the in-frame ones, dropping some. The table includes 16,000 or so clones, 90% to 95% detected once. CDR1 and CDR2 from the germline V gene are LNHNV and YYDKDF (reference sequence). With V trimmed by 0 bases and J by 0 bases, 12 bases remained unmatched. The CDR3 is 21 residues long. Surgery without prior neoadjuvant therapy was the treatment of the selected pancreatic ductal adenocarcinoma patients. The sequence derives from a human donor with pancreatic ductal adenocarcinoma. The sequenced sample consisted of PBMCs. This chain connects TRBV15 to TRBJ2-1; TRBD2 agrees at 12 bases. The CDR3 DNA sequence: TGTGCCACCAGCAGAGATCTATTGGGACTAGCGGGCGAAATCTCCTACAATGAGCAGTTCTTC. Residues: CATSRDLLGLAGEISYNEQFF. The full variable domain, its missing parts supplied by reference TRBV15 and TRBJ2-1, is DAMVIQNPRYQVTQFGKPVTLSCSQTLNHNVMYWYQQKSSQAPKLLFHYYDKDFNNEADTPDNFQSRRPNTSFCFLDIRSPGLGDTAMYLCATSRDLLGLAGEISYNEQFFGPGTRLTVL.